Each of the 9 T cell receptor beta chains below was sequenced from the same sample in a study of blood T cell repertoires in COVID-19. Only in-frame clones appear in the TCRdb table, and some are missing; sequencing was by immunoSEQ multiplex PCR. The sample yields 200,000 to 300,000 clones, just under 85% seen once. Sequenced: peripheral blood. These receptors were taken from an elderly man with acute or convalescent COVID-19.

Only one count was recorded for this clone. The chain couples TRBV2 to TRBJ2-7; TRBD1 agrees at 7 bases. The junction had 8 bases not matched to a gene; V was cut back by 6 bases and J by 0 bases. Germline V gene sequence: CDR1 SNHLY, CDR2 FYNNEI. The CDR3 spans 15 residues. CDR3 protein: CASSYRGWSSYEQYF. The CDR3 DNA is TGTGCCAGCAGCTACAGGGGCTGGAGCTCCTACGAGCAGTACTTC.

The rearrangement joins TRBV9 to TRBJ2-2, with TRBD2 matching 10 bases. The CDR3 consists of 18 residues. After removal of 0 bases from V and 3 bases from J, the junction contained 8 bases not matched to a gene. From germline, CDR1 is SGDLS and CDR2 YYNGEE. The DNA of the CDR3 is TGTGCCAGCAGCGTAGGATTAGCGGGAGGTGGGGACACCGGGGAGCTGTTTTTT. Amino acid sequence: CASSVGLAGGGDTGELFF.

The V gene is TRBV15, the J gene TRBJ2-7; 12 bases agree with TRBD1. The germline V gene has CDR1 LNHNV and CDR2 YYDKDF (reference sequence). Trimming cost V 8 bases and J 5 bases; bases outside gene matches: 13. The CDR3 is made up of 16 amino acids. In DNA form, the CDR3 reads TGTGCCACCGCCCCTCGGGACAGGGGGCGCTTAGACGAGCAGTACTTC. Translated: CATAPRDRGRLDEQYF.

The chain combines TRBV19 with TRBJ2-2; 8 bases fit TRBD1. Trimming took 6 bases from V and 6 from J; bases not matched to a gene: 15. The germline V gene encodes CDR1 LNHDA and CDR2 SQIVND (reference sequence). This CDR3 is 17 amino acids long. CDR3: CASSGDRIIPLAGELFF. The CDR3 DNA reads as TGTGCCAGTAGCGGGGACAGGATCATTCCATTGGCCGGGGAGCTGTTTTTT.

This sequence joins TRBV5-1 and TRBJ1-4; 9 nucleotides match TRBD1. The CDR3 totals 16 residues. J lost 1 base, V lost 4 bases, and 5 bases had no gene match. Germline-derived CDR1 and CDR2 are SGHRS and YFSETQ. Here the CDR3 reads CASSRQGVGTNEKLFF. CDR3 nucleotide sequence: TGCGCCAGCAGCCGACAGGGGGTCGGAACTAATGAAAAACTGTTTTTT.

As for this clone: Relative to the germline gene, one junction end is altered; a read error may explain this. The rearrangement joins TRBV20-1 to TRBJ1-5, with unresolved D. The CDR3 totals 12 residues. The germline gives CDR1 DFQATT, CDR2 SNEGSKA (reference sequence). The CDR3 loop is CSASYSNQPRHF. The CDR3 nucleotides are TGCAGTGCTAGTTATAGCAATCAGCCCCGGCATTTT.

The chain couples TRBV6-5 to TRBJ1-4; D is possibly TRBD1 (6 bases). The CDR3 contains 16 residues. In germline, CDR1 is MNHEY, CDR2 SVGAGI. V was pared by 2 bases and J by 3 bases, with 13 bases between. The CDR3 DNA reads TGTGCCAGCAGTTACGCATACAGGGTTTCTAATGAAAAACTGTTTTTT. This translates into CASSYAYRVSNEKLFF.

V usage is TRBV7-9 and J usage is TRBJ2-1; 8 nucleotides line up with TRBD2. V lost 4 bases to trimming and J lost 5 bases; unmatched junction nucleotides: 16. The CDR3 is made up of 18 amino acids. CDR1 SEHNR and CDR2 FQNEAQ come from the germline V gene (reference sequence). The CDR3 reads CASSSLPSGRKSDNEQFF. CDR3 nucleotides: TGTGCCAGCAGCTCCTTGCCTAGCGGGCGGAAGTCCGACAATGAGCAGTTCTTC.

V and J are TRBV12-3 or TRBV12-4 and TRBJ1-5; TRBD1 matches at 7 bases. CDR3 size: 12 residues. V lost 7 bases, J lost 5 bases, and 2 bases stayed unmatched. CDR3 sequence: CASNRGDQPQHF. The CDR3 DNA is TGTGCCAGCAACAGGGGCGATCAGCCCCAGCATTTT.